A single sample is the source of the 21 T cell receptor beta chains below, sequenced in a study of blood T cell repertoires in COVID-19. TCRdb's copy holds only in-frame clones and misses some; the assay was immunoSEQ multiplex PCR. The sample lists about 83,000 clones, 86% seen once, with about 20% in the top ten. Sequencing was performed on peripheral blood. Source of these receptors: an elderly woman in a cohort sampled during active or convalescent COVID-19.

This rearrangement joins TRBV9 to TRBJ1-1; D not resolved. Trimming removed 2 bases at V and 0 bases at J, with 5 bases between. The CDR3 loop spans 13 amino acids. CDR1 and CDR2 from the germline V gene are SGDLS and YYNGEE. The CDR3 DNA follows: TGTGCCAGCAGCGTCTCCCTGAACACTGAAGCTTTCTTT. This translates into CASSVSLNTEAFF.

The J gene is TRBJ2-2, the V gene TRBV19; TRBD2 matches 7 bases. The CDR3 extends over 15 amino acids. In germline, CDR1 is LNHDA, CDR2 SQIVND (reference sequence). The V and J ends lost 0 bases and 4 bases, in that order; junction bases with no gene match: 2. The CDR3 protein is CASSIDRGVTGELFF. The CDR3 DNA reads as TGTGCCAGTAGTATAGATCGGGGGGTCACCGGGGAGCTGTTTTTT.

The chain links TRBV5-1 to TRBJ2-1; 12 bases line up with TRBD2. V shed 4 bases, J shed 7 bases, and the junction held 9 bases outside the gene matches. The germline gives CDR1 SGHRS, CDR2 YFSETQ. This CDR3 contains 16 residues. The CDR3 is CASSANGLAGINEQFF. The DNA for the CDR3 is TGCGCCAGCAGCGCTAACGGACTAGCGGGAATTAATGAGCAGTTCTTC.

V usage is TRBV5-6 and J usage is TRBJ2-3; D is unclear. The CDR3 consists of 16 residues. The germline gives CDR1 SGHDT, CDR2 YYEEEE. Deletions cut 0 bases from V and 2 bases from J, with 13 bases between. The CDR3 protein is CASSLVLSAFTDTQYF. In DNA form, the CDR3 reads TGTGCCAGCAGCTTGGTCCTCTCAGCGTTCACAGATACGCAGTATTTT.

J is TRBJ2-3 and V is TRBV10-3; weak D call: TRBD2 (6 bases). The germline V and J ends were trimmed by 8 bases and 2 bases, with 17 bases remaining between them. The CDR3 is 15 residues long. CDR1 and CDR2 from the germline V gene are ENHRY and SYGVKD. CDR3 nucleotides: TGTGCCATCCAAAAGGAGGGCAGCTTCACAGATACGCAGTATTTT. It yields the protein CAIQKEGSFTDTQYF.

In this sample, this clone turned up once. CDR3 region: CASSLGLAGETQYF. In nucleotides, the CDR3 is TGTGCCAGCAGCTTAGGACTAGCGGGAGAGACCCAGTACTTC. The V gene is TRBV7-6, the J gene TRBJ2-5; TRBD2 matches 10 bases. V lost 1 base and J lost 4; bases outside the gene matches: 0. Germline V gives CDR1 SGHVS, CDR2 FNYEAQ. The CDR3 extends over 14 amino acids.

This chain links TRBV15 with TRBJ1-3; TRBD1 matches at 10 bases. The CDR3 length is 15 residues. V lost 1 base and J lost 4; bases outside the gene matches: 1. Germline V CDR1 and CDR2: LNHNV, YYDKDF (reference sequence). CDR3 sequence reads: CATSRAGQGGNTIYF. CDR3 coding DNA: TGTGCCACCAGCAGAGCGGGACAGGGGGGAAACACCATATATTTT.

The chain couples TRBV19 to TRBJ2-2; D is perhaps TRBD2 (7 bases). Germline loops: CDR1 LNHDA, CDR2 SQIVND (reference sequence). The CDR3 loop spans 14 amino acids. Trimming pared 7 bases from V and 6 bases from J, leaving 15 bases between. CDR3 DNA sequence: TGTGCCAGTAACACGGGGGGACAACCCGGGGAGCTGTTTTTT. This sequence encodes CASNTGGQPGELFF.

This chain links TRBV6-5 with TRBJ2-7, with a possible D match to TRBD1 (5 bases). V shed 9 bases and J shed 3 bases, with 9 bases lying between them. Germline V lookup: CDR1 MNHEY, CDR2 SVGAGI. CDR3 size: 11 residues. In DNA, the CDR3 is TGTGCCAGTTCAGGACACTACGAGCAGTACTTC. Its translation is CASSGHYEQYF.

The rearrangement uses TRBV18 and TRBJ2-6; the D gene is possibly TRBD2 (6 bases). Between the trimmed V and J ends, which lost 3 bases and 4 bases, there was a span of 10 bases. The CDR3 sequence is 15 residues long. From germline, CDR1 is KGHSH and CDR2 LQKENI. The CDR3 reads CASSPGGAGANVLTF. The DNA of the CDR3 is TGTGCCAGCTCACCGGGCGGGGCCGGGGCCAACGTCCTGACTTTC.

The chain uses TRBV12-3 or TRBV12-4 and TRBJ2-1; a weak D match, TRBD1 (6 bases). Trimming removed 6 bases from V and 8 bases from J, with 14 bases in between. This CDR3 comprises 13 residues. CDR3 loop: CASRGANRDEQFF. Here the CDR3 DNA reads TGTGCCAGCAGGGGGGCAAACAGAGATGAGCAGTTCTTC.

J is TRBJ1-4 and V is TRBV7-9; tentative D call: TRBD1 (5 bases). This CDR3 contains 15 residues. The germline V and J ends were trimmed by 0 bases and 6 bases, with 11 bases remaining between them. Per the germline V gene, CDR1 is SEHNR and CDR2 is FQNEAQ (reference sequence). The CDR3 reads CASSLAQGGHEKLFF. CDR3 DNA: TGTGCCAGCAGCTTAGCCCAGGGAGGGCATGAAAAACTGTTTTTT. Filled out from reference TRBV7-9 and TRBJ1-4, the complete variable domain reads DTGVSQNPRHKITKRGQNVTFRCDPISEHNRLYWYRQTLGQGPEFLTYFQNEAQLEKSRLLSDRFSAERPKGSFSTLEIQRTEQGDSAMYLCASSLAQGGHEKLFFGSGTQLSVL.

The DNA for the CDR3 is TGTGCCAGCGAATTGCAGGGGGCGACTGAAGCTTTCTTT. Its protein product is CASELQGATEAFF. The chain links TRBV2 to TRBJ1-1, with 8 bases that match TRBD1. This CDR3 has 13 amino acids. V lost 8 bases and J lost 5; bases outside the gene matches: 7. Germline V gene sequence: CDR1 SNHLY, CDR2 FYNNEI.

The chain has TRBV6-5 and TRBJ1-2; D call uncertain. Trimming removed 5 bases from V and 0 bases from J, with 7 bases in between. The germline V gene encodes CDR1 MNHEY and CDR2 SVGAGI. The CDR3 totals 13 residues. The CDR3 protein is CASSQNSNYGYTF. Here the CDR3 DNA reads TGTGCCAGCAGTCAGAATTCTAACTATGGCTACACCTTC.

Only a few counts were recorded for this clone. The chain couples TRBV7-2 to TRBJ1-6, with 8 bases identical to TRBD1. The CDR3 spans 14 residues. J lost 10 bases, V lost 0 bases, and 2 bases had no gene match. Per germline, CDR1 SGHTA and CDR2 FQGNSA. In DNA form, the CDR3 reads TGTGCCAGCAGCTTAGCGCAGGGGGCATCACCCCTCCACTTT. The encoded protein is CASSLAQGASPLHF.

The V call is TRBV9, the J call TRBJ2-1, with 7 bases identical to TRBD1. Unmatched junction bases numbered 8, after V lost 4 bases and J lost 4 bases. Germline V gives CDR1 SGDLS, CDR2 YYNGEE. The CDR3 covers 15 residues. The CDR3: CASSITGTAYNEQFF. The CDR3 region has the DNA TGTGCCAGCAGCATTACCGGGACAGCGTACAATGAGCAGTTCTTC.

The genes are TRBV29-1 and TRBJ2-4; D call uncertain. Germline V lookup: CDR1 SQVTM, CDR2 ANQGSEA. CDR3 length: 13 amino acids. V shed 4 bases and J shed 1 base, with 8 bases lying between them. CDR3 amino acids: CSVGLSAKNIQYF. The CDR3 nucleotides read TGCAGCGTTGGTCTGTCGGCCAAAAACATTCAGTACTTC.

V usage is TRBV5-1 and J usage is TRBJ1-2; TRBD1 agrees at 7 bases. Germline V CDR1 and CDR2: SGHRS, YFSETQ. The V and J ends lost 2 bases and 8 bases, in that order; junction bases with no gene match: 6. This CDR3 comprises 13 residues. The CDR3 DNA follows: TGCGCCAGCAGCTTCGACAGGGAAGGAGGCTACACCTTC. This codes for CASSFDREGGYTF.

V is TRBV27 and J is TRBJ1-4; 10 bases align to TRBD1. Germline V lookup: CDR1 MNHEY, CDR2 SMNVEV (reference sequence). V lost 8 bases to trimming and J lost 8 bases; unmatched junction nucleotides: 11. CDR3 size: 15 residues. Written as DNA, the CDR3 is TGTGCCAGCGGGATTTACGGGACAGGGGAAGAAAAACTGTTTTTT. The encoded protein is CASGIYGTGEEKLFF.

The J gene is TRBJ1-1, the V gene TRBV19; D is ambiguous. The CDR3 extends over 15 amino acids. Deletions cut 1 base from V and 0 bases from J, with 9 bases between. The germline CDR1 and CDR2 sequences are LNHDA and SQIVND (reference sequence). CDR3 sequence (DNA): TGTGCCAGTAGTATAGGAACAGCCATGAACACTGAAGCTTTCTTT. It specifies CASSIGTAMNTEAFF.

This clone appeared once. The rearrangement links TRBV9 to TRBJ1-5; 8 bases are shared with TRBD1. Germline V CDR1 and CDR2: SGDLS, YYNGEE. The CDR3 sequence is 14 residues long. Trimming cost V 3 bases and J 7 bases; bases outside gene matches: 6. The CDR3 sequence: CASSAAGGRQPQHF. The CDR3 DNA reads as TGTGCCAGCAGCGCCGCAGGGGGCAGGCAGCCCCAGCATTTT.